This is a list of T cell receptor beta chains from one sample in a study of shared clonotypes between healthy human individuals. Produced via immunoSEQ multiplex PCR; TCRdb's table is partial and in-frame only. The sample yields 2 million to 2.5 million clones, 90% to 97% seen once. Sequencing was performed on naive CD4+ T cells sorted from blood. The receptors were sampled from a man between 18 and 35 years old in good health. Each CDR3 is given with its conserved first and last residue. The D gene is left open where the match is weak. Expanded clones are given a class, and other clones once, few, many or no size at all.

TGTGCCAGCAGCTCGCACAGGGGGTTCACAGATACGCAGTATTTT,CASSSHRGFTDTQYF,TRBD1,TRBV7-3,TRBJ2-3,.
TGCGCCAGCAGCCAAGTTGTCAGGGAGAGGAAAAACTATGGCTACACCTTC,CASSQVVRERKNYGYTF,.,TRBV4-1,TRBJ1-2,.
TGTGCCAGCAGCCCGAGGGGGCTGGGTGGCTACACCTTC,CASSPRGLGGYTF,TRBD1,TRBV7-2,TRBJ1-2,.
TGTGCCAGCAGCTTATTCGGGTCGGGCACCGGGGAGCTGTTTTTT,CASSLFGSGTGELFF,.,TRBV11-3,TRBJ2-2,.
TGCAGCGTTGAGGTTGTCCAGGGAGGTGAGACCCAGTACTTC,CSVEVVQGGETQYF,.,TRBV29-1,TRBJ2-5,.
TGCAGCGTTGATGCGGACTATGGCTACACCTTC,CSVDADYGYTF,.,TRBV29-1,TRBJ1-2,once
TGTGCCTGGAGTGTTTTGGGCGAGACCCAGTACTTC,CAWSVLGETQYF,.,TRBV30,TRBJ2-5,.
TGTGCCAGCCGGCGGGGTAGCACAGATACGCAGTATTTT,CASRRGSTDTQYF,.,TRBV25-1,TRBJ2-3,.
TGCGCCAGCAGCCAATCACAAGAGACCCAGTACTTC,CASSQSQETQYF,.,TRBV5-1,TRBJ2-5,.
TGTGCCAGCAGCTCCACTAGCGCAACTTACAATGAGCAGTTCTTC,CASSSTSATYNEQFF,TRBD2,TRBV7-2,TRBJ2-1,.
TGTGCCAGTAGGATAGCGGGGAACAATGAGCAGTTCTTC,CASRIAGNNEQFF,TRBD2,TRBV19,TRBJ2-1,.
TGCGCCAGCAGCTTGGTGGCCCCGGGACAGGGGGATTCACCCCTCCACTTT,CASSLVAPGQGDSPLHF,TRBD1,TRBV5-1,TRBJ1-6,.
TGTGCCAGCTCCATAGCGGGGGGAGCCGGGGATACGCAGTATTTT,CASSIAGGAGDTQYF,TRBD2,TRBV2,TRBJ2-3,.
TGTGCCAGCAGCTTGAGAACAGGGTGGGATTCACCCCTCCACTTT,CASSLRTGWDSPLHF,.,TRBV7-6,TRBJ1-6,.